Following are 21 T cell receptor beta chains from one sample sequenced in a study of blood T cell repertoires in COVID-19. The data were produced by immunoSEQ multiplex PCR, yet TCRdb's version contains in-frame clones alone and is incomplete. This sample yields roughly 260,000 clones, of which around nine tenths are seen a single time; around 9.1% belongs to the top ten. Material: peripheral blood. These receptors all stem from a man in his forties who had recovered from COVID-19.

The chain is built from TRBV6-5 and TRBJ1-1; D gene unclear. This CDR3 comprises 13 residues. V was shortened by 4 bases and J by 4 bases, with 10 bases between the two germline ends. The germline CDR1 and CDR2 sequences are MNHEY and SVGAGI. In nucleotides, the CDR3 is TGTGCCAGCAGTTCCGAGGTTCGCACTGAAGCTTTCTTT. Protein product: CASSSEVRTEAFF.

This chain connects TRBV5-1 to TRBJ1-6, with a weak D call TRBD1 (5 bases). In germline, CDR1 is SGHRS, CDR2 YFSETQ. CDR3 length equals 15 residues. V shed 0 bases and J shed 7 bases, with 11 bases lying between them. The CDR3 sequence: CASSLVGAGNSPLHF. CDR3 DNA: TGCGCCAGCAGCTTGGTAGGGGCAGGGAATTCACCCCTCCACTTT.

The CDR3 nucleotides read TGTGCCAGCAGCCCAAGGGGCGCCCCGAACACTGAAGCTTTCTTT. It yields the protein CASSPRGAPNTEAFF. The chain uses TRBV13 and TRBJ1-1; possibly TRBD1 for D (5 bases). The CDR3 runs 15 residues. Trimming cost V 5 bases and J 1 base, with 14 bases left between them. Germline CDR1 PRHDT, CDR2 FYEKMQ (reference sequence).

V gene TRBV19 combines with J gene TRBJ1-5, with 9 bases fitting TRBD1. V gave up 5 bases and J gave up 2 bases; unmatched junction bases: 10. The CDR3 runs 17 residues. Germline V gene lookup returns CDR1 LNHDA and CDR2 SQIVND (reference sequence). CDR3 in DNA: TGTGCCAGTAGTCCCCGGCGGGACAGGGTTCGCAATCAGCCCCAGCATTTT. Protein sequence: CASSPRRDRVRNQPQHF.

This clone was seen a few times. This chain uses TRBV12-3 or TRBV12-4 with TRBJ1-2, with a weak D call TRBD1 (6 bases). The V end was cut by 1 base, the J end by 8 bases, with 11 bases between. The CDR3 extends over 13 amino acids. CDR3 nucleotides: TGTGCCAGCAGTTTAGGGACAGCTCGGGGCTACACCTTC. Protein sequence: CASSLGTARGYTF.

The chain carries TRBV27 and TRBJ1-1, with 8 bases matching TRBD1. There are 13 residues in the CDR3. Trimming cost V 6 bases and J 8 bases; bases outside gene matches: 8. CDR1 is MNHEY, CDR2 SMNVEV, per germline (reference sequence). The DNA of the CDR3 is TGTGCCAGCAGCGGGACAGGAGGCTGGGAAGCTTTCTTT. Amino acids: CASSGTGGWEAFF.

The rearrangement joins TRBV6-5 to TRBJ1-2, with 7 bases identical to TRBD1. Germline loops: CDR1 MNHEY, CDR2 SVGAGI. Trimming cost V 5 bases and J 5 bases; bases outside gene matches: 2. There are 12 residues in the CDR3. The CDR3 region has the DNA TGTGCCAGCAGTCGACAGGGATATGGCTACACCTTC. Its protein product is CASSRQGYGYTF.

The chain combines TRBV18 with TRBJ2-6, with 10 bases fitting TRBD1. Germline V gene data show CDR1 as KGHSH and CDR2 as LQKENI. The V and J ends lost 4 bases and 2 bases, in that order; junction bases with no gene match: 2. The CDR3 is made up of 16 amino acids. The CDR3: CASSRTGGTGANVLTF. The CDR3 region has the DNA TGTGCCAGCTCACGGACAGGGGGAACTGGGGCCAACGTCCTGACTTTC.

V gene TRBV18 combines with J gene TRBJ1-5; tentatively, D is TRBD1 (6 bases). This CDR3 has 14 amino acids. Trimming removed 3 bases from V and 6 bases from J, with 12 bases in between. Germline assignment: CDR1 KGHSH and CDR2 LQKENI. CDR3 residues: CASSPSGGGQPQHF. The CDR3 DNA reads TGTGCCAGCTCACCGTCGGGGGGCGGTCAGCCCCAGCATTTT.

This chain links TRBV19 with TRBJ2-3; a weak D match, TRBD2 (5 bases). CDR3 length: 15 amino acids. CDR1 and CDR2 (germline): LNHDA, SQIVND (reference sequence). V was pared by 8 bases and J by 2 bases, with 17 bases between. The DNA of the CDR3 is TGTGCCAGTGGAACTAGGACGGGCCTCACAGATACGCAGTATTTT. Translating it yields CASGTRTGLTDTQYF.

The V call is TRBV6-6, the J call TRBJ2-7; 8 bases are shared with TRBD1. V shed 7 bases and J 6 bases; nucleotides not matched to a gene: 11. In germline, CDR1 is MNHNY, CDR2 SVGAGI (reference sequence). CDR3 length equals 14 residues. The CDR3 region has the DNA TGTGCCAGCAATACCGGACAGGGCGGTCGCGAGCAGTACTTC. Translating it yields CASNTGQGGREQYF.

The chain employs TRBV5-5 and TRBJ2-6; D unclear. The germline gives CDR1 SGHKS, CDR2 YYEKEE (reference sequence). CDR3 length equals 15 residues. Between the trimmed V and J ends, which lost 2 bases and 0 bases, there was a span of 6 bases. CDR3 loop: CASSFGSSGANVLTF. CDR3 in DNA: TGTGCCAGCAGCTTCGGGTCCTCTGGGGCCAACGTCCTGACTTTC.

Details on this clone: Other DNA sequences in this specimen translate into the identical CDR3. V is TRBV5-5 and J is TRBJ2-3; maybe TRBD2 (6 bases). Germline CDR1 is SGHKS and CDR2 is YYEKEE (reference sequence). This CDR3 contains 16 residues. V shed 8 bases and J shed 2 bases, with 21 bases lying between them. In DNA, the CDR3 is TGTGCCAGTATAGAGGGAAGCGGGTACTCCACAGATACGCAGTATTTT. It codes for CASIEGSGYSTDTQYF.

The chain links TRBV5-6 to TRBJ2-7, with 8 nucleotides matching TRBD2. This CDR3 region has 16 residues. In germline, CDR1 is SGHDT, CDR2 YYEEEE. V shed 4 bases, J shed 4 bases, and the junction held 13 bases outside the gene matches. The CDR3 here is CASSPGGTSGEYEQYF. The CDR3 region has the DNA TGTGCCAGCAGCCCTGGAGGGACTAGTGGTGAATACGAGCAGTACTTC.

This rearrangement joins TRBV7-2 to TRBJ2-5, with 9 bases aligning to TRBD1. This CDR3 is built from 13 residues. The V and J ends lost 7 bases and 3 bases, in that order; junction bases with no gene match: 3. Germline V gives CDR1 SGHTA, CDR2 FQGNSA. CDR3 sequence (DNA): TGTGCCAGCAACGACAGGGGGAAAGAGACCCAGTACTTC. This sequence encodes CASNDRGKETQYF.

This clone was detected only once. The rearrangement uses TRBV2 and TRBJ1-3; D gene unclear. Germline V lookup: CDR1 SNHLY, CDR2 FYNNEI. Between the trimmed V and J ends, which lost 2 bases and 5 bases, there was a span of 10 bases. CDR3 length: 14 residues. CDR3 sequence: CASSELTDRNTIYF. CDR3 nucleotides: TGTGCCAGCAGTGAATTAACCGACAGAAACACCATATATTTT.

The V call is TRBV4-2, the J call TRBJ2-7; perhaps TRBD2 as D (5 bases). The ends were cut back, 1 base at V and 4 bases at J, with 11 bases in the middle. From germline, CDR1 is LGHNA and CDR2 YNFKEQ. The CDR3 consists of 14 residues. CDR3 residues: CASSQAVPGYEQYF. The CDR3 DNA sequence: TGTGCCAGCAGCCAAGCAGTCCCGGGGTACGAGCAGTACTTC.

This clone was observed a single time. The J gene is TRBJ2-7, the V gene TRBV29-1, with TRBD1 identical over 7 bases. Germline CDR1 SQVTM, CDR2 ANQGSEA. CDR3 length equals 12 residues. V shed 7 bases and J 0 bases; nucleotides not matched to a gene: 3. The CDR3 DNA sequence: TGCAGCGGGACAGGTACCTCCTACGAGCAGTACTTC. It translates to CSGTGTSYEQYF.

The chain is built from TRBV6-6 and TRBJ2-5; tentative D call: TRBD1 (6 bases). Trimming shortened V by 8 bases and J by 5 bases, and 18 bases separated the two germline ends. CDR1 is MNHNY, CDR2 SVGAGI, per germline (reference sequence). The CDR3 covers 14 residues. This chain's CDR3 is CASVPRGVAETQYF. CDR3 bases: TGTGCCAGCGTACCCAGGGGAGTTGCGGAGACCCAGTACTTC.

The chain recombines TRBV9 with TRBJ2-3, with D perhaps matching TRBD1 (6 bases). CDR3 size: 15 residues. CDR1 and CDR2 from the germline V gene are SGDLS and YYNGEE. Trimming pared 0 bases from V and 3 bases from J, leaving 11 bases between. CDR3 region: CASSVAAGATDTQYF. CDR3 in DNA: TGTGCCAGCAGCGTAGCTGCAGGGGCGACAGATACGCAGTATTTT.

The genes are TRBV5-1 and TRBJ2-1; the match to TRBD2 covers 7 bases. With 0 bases clipped from V and 5 bases from J, the junction kept 2 bases outside the gene matches. The CDR3 runs 14 residues. From germline, CDR1 is SGHRS and CDR2 YFSETQ. The CDR3 sequence: CASSLEGRDNEQFF. For the CDR3, the DNA is TGCGCCAGCAGCTTGGAAGGGAGGGACAATGAGCAGTTCTTC.